The T cell receptor beta chain under discussion was sequenced for a study of CD8+CD57+ T cells in acquired aplastic anemia. There are 12 residues in the CDR3. Germline V lookup: CDR1 SGHTA, CDR2 FQGTGA. Trimming cost V 8 bases and J 8 bases; bases outside gene matches: 6. Genomic DNA, the template, was used for profiling of the TCR beta VDJ and CDR3. TCRdb re-called the reads through MiXCR, storing one row per CDR3 protein. The sample has roughly 200,000 distinct CDR3 sequences; 61% are singletons. The receptor was isolated from a human donor in good health. The sequenced material came from sorted CD4+, CD8+, or CD8+CD57+ T cells (not recorded which) from PBMCs. This chain connects TRBV7-3 to TRBJ2-1, with 7 bases identical to TRBD1. CDR3 protein: CASYDRDDEQFF. CDR3 nucleotide sequence: TGTGCCAGCTACGACAGGGACGATGAGCAGTTCTTC.